This T cell receptor (beta chain) was identified in a study of T cells in Graves' hyperthyroidism and ophthalmopathy. General study results and limits: For ophthalmopathy, model prediction preceded onset by a median about six months.

There were TCR beta CDR3 regions amplified from RNA transcripts. First-round RT-PCR with HTBI primers amplified the TCR CDR3 region. Each CDR3 protein gets one entry after TCRdb re-called the multiplex PCR reads with MiXCR. The repertoire holds hundreds of thousands of distinct CDR3 sequences, 18% seen once, with 16% in the top ten. Trimming took 4 bases from V and 4 from J, leaving 11 bases between them. CDR1 and CDR2 (germline): LNHDA, SQIVND (reference sequence). CDR3 size: 13 residues. About this clonotype: As yet, its antigen is unknown.

The receptor was derived from a woman aged 50 to 60 with Graves' hyperthyroidism that later progressed to Graves' ophthalmopathy. The J gene is TRBJ2-7, the V gene TRBV19; D is unclear. The sequencing sample was made of blood. The CDR3 DNA follows: TGTGCCAGTAGTACCGGACCTGGGTACGAGCAGTACTTC. Translation: CASSTGPGYEQYF. Full variable domain (missing parts from reference TRBV19 and TRBJ2-7): DGGITQSPKYLFRKEGQNVTLSCEQNLNHDAMYWYRQDPGQGLRLIYYSQIVNDFQKGDIAEGYSVSREKKESFPLTVTSAQKNPTAFYLCASSTGPGYEQYFGPGTRLTVT.